This TCR beta chain comes out of a study of control samples from healthy donors and cancer patients. V dropped 4 bases and J dropped 0 bases, with 11 bases sitting between them. From germline, CDR1 is SGHRS and CDR2 YFSETQ. The length of the CDR3 is 15 residues. Produced via immunoSEQ multiplex PCR; TCRdb's table is partial and in-frame only. The table lists about 130,000 clones, approximately 90% of them singletons. The TCR originated in a woman aged 50 to 60 in good health. This chain joins TRBV5-1 and TRBJ1-3; possibly TRBD1 for D (6 bases). What was sequenced was blood. CDR3 region: CASSPGQISGNTIYF. CDR3 nucleotides: TGCGCCAGCAGCCCCGGACAGATCTCTGGAAACACCATATATTTT.